Listed below are T cell receptor beta chains from one sample, sequenced in a study of tissue T cells after allogeneic stem cell transplantation. This table comes from immunoSEQ multiplex PCR, and its TCRdb copy is limited to in-frame clones, with some not included. The data contain about 2,900 clones, around three fifths of them seen just once; the ten biggest clones take up around 14%. Sample: descending colon tissue, taken at autopsy. Receptors originate from a male patient over 55 with steroid-refractory graft-versus-host disease after an allogeneic stem cell transplant. Some T cells may be provided by the graft donor. Both conserved end residues are part of each CDR3. The D gene is left open where the match is weak. Not every row has a clone size; where given, it reads once, few, many or a size class.

>-|TRBV6-1|TRBJ1-5|-
TGTGCCAGCAGTGAATCAGGGCCTGGCAATCAGCCCCAGCATTTT
CASSESGPGNQPQHF
>few|TRBV25-1|TRBJ1-3|-
TGTGCCAGCAGTGACCTCACTGGAAACACCATATATTTT
CASSDLTGNTIYF
>-|TRBV4-2|TRBJ2-5|TRBD1
TGTGCCAGCAGCCAGACCCGGGACAGACAAGAGACCCAGTACTTC
CASSQTRDRQETQYF
>-|TRBV7-2|TRBJ2-1|-
TGTGCCAGCAGCTTCGATCCTTACAATGAGCAGTTCTTC
CASSFDPYNEQFF
>-|TRBV7-2|TRBJ2-7|-
TGTGCCAGCAGCCGTCCTGGGGCCGGATCCTACGAGCAGTACTTC
CASSRPGAGSYEQYF
>-|TRBV13|TRBJ1-3|-
TGTGCCCCCGGGGTTCGTTCGGCTTTGGCTGGAAACACCATATATTTT
CAPGVRSALAGNTIYF
>-|TRBV6-5|TRBJ2-5|-
TGTGCCAGCAGAACGCAGGGGCCCGTAGAGACCCAGTACTTC
CASRTQGPVETQYF
>-|TRBV12-3/TRBV12-4|TRBJ2-1|-
TGTGCCAGCAGCCTAGTCGGCGAGCAGTTCTTC
CASSLVGEQFF
>once|TRBV12-5|TRBJ1-2|-
TGTGCTAGTGTCCCCGACAGTTACTATGGCTACACCTTC
CASVPDSYYGYTF
>few|TRBV12-2|TRBJ2-7|-
TGTGCAAGTCGTCCTATTAGGGACAGCACAACCTACGAGCAGTACTTC
CASRPIRDSTTYEQYF
>-|TRBV5-6|TRBJ1-3|TRBD1
TGTGCCAGCAGCTTCACAGGGGGCGGGTACACCATATATTTT
CASSFTGGGYTIYF
>few|TRBV5-1|TRBJ2-2|-
TGCGCCAGCAGCTTCGGACAGCCGGGGGAGCTGTTTTTT
CASSFGQPGELFF
>-|TRBV7-3|TRBJ2-1|TRBD2
TGTGCCAGCAGCGTCCTAGCGGGGGGGCGAATGGGCAATGAGCAGTTCTTC
CASSVLAGGRMGNEQFF
>few|TRBV7-2|TRBJ2-7|-
TGTGCCAGCTCCCCGGACGCCAGGGGAAACGAGCAGTACTTC
CASSPDARGNEQYF
>-|TRBV7-2|TRBJ2-7|-
TGTGCCAGCAGCTTAGGGTTCCAGGGCGAGCAGTACTTC
CASSLGFQGEQYF
>-|TRBV5-6|TRBJ1-1|-
TGTGCCAGCAGCTTAGGGACGGTGGGGAACACTGAAGCTTTCTTT
CASSLGTVGNTEAFF
>-|TRBV2|TRBJ2-5|-
TGTGCCAGCAGTAGTACCCGACAAGAGACCCAGTACTTC
CASSSTRQETQYF
>-|TRBV12-3/TRBV12-4|TRBJ2-5|TRBD2
TGTGTCAGCAGAGGGGAGGGGGAGACCCAGTACTTC
CVSRGEGETQYF
>-|TRBV4-3|TRBJ2-1|TRBD1
TGCGCCAGCAGCGCACCGGGACAGGGGATTTATGAGCAGTTCTTC
CASSAPGQGIYEQFF
>-|TRBV19|TRBJ2-1|-
TGTGCCAGTAGTATGACAGGTAATGAGCAGTTCTTC
CASSMTGNEQFF
>-|TRBV5-6|TRBJ1-5|-
TGTGCCAGCAGCTTCGGAATAGCCCGAGGGGTCGGGCAGCCCCAGCATTTT
CASSFGIARGVGQPQHF
>-|TRBV9|TRBJ2-4|-
TGTGCCAGCAGCGTAGCAGGACACGCAAGGGACATTCAGTACTTC
CASSVAGHARDIQYF
>large|TRBV3-1/TRBV3-2|TRBJ1-6|-
TGTGCCAGCAGCCAAATGTTTTCACCCCTCCACTTT
CASSQMFSPLHF
>large|TRBV20-1|TRBJ2-2|-
TGCAGTGCTAGAGGCACCGGGGAGCTGTTTTTT
CSARGTGELFF
>once|TRBV18|TRBJ2-5|-
TGTGCCAGCTCACCCCCGGGCAATTCGGAGACCCAGTACTTC
CASSPPGNSETQYF
>-|TRBV6-2/TRBV6-3|TRBJ1-6|-
TGTGCCAGCAGTCTCAGAGACAGCTCCTATAATTCACCCCTCCACTTT
CASSLRDSSYNSPLHF
>-|TRBV6-4|TRBJ1-2|-
TGTGCCAGCAGTGAGAAGGGGCAGGGCGGCTATGGCTACACCTTC
CASSEKGQGGYGYTF
>-|TRBV5-4|TRBJ2-7|TRBD1
TGTGCCAGCGGGACAGCTACGAGGCAGTACTTC
CASGTATRQYF
>-|TRBV6-6|TRBJ2-6|-
TGTGCCAGTAACCCCGGCGGGGTCTCTGGGGCCAACGTCCTGACTTTC
CASNPGGVSGANVLTF
>few|TRBV4-1|TRBJ2-1|-
TGCGCCAGCAGCCAAGGTGATGAGCAGTTCTTC
CASSQGDEQFF
>-|TRBV3-1/TRBV3-2|TRBJ1-1|-
TGTGCCAGCAGCCAAGCGTCGTGGGGGAACGCTGAAGCTTTCTTT
CASSQASWGNAEAFF
>once|TRBV7-6|TRBJ1-5|TRBD1
TGTGCCAGCAGCTTTAATCCTGACGAAGAAGCAGGGGGGTTCAATCAGCCCCAGCATTTT
CASSFNPDEEAGGFNQPQHF
>-|TRBV6-2/TRBV6-3|TRBJ2-2|-
TGTGCCAGCAGTTACACCCTGCAGGGGATTAACACCGGGGAGCTGTTTTTT
CASSYTLQGINTGELFF
>few|TRBV5-1|TRBJ1-2|-
TGCGCCAGCAGCTTGGGGAGTACCTATGGCACCATCTATGGCTACACCTTC
CASSLGSTYGTIYGYTF
>-|TRBV5-1|TRBJ2-3|-
TGCGCCAGCAGCCCCTCCCCTCTAGTTAAAGTATGGGATACGCAGTATTTT
CASSPSPLVKVWDTQYF
>-|TRBV7-9|TRBJ1-4|-
TGTGCCTTGTCTCAGCGGTCATCTAATGAAAAACTGTTTTTT
CALSQRSSNEKLFF